These 27 T cell receptor beta chains share one sample of origin, sequenced in a study of lymphopenia after photon versus proton radiotherapy. TCRdb keeps only in-frame clones here, not all; method: immunoSEQ multiplex PCR. Of roughly 58,000 clones listed, roughly 87% are singletons. The source was peripheral blood, collected from a patient treated with proton-based radiotherapy. The receptor set was obtained from an elderly man with esophageal cancer.

The chain employs TRBV7-2 and TRBJ2-7, with 9 positions matching TRBD2. Germline CDR1 SGHTA, CDR2 FQGNSA. The J segment lost 4 bases and the V segment lost 3 bases, leaving 7 bases of the junction unmatched. This CDR3 spans 15 amino acids. DNA for the CDR3: TGTGCCAGCAGCTTGGGGCGGGAGGGCCCTTACGAGCAGTACTTC. It encodes CASSLGREGPYEQYF.

The gene calls are TRBV4-1 and TRBJ2-5; D remains ambiguous. Germline V gene data show CDR1 as MGHRA and CDR2 as YSYEKL. The CDR3 is 14 amino acids. The ends were cut back, 1 base at V and 3 bases at J, with 9 bases in the middle. The CDR3 nucleotides read TGCGCCAGCAGCCAAGGGTTCAAGGAAGAGACCCAGTACTTC. Amino acids: CASSQGFKEETQYF.

The chain couples TRBV6-1 to TRBJ2-7; 7 bases match TRBD1. Germline CDR1 is MNHNS and CDR2 is SASEGT. The ends lost 4 bases at V and 6 bases at J; junction bases unmatched: 18. This CDR3 region has 17 residues. The CDR3 DNA is TGTGCCAGCAGTGTTTTATTTTTGATGGGACAGTCGGGCGAGCAGTACTTC. Amino acids: CASSVLFLMGQSGEQYF.

The chain couples TRBV6-1 to TRBJ2-4; D possibly matches TRBD1 or TRBD2 (5 bases each). Germline V gives CDR1 MNHNS, CDR2 SASEGT. There are 16 residues in the CDR3. The V gene lost 2 bases and the J gene lost 3 bases, with 14 bases spanning the gap. The CDR3 spells CASSEMPGTGKNIQYF. CDR3 bases: TGTGCCAGCAGTGAAATGCCCGGGACGGGCAAAAACATTCAGTACTTC.

The chain uses TRBV5-1 and TRBJ1-6; 9 positions agree with TRBD1. The CDR3 contains 14 residues. Trimming took 4 bases from V and 6 from J; bases not matched to a gene: 2. The germline CDR1 and CDR2 sequences are SGHRS and YFSETQ. CDR3 in amino acids: CASSLGQGNSPLHF. Written as DNA, the CDR3 is TGCGCCAGCAGCCTGGGACAGGGTAATTCACCCCTCCACTTT.

The gene calls are TRBV4-1 and TRBJ1-3, with unresolved D. The CDR3 contains 15 residues. V lost 1 base to trimming and J lost 0 bases, with 7 bases between them. Germline assignment: CDR1 MGHRA and CDR2 YSYEKL. The CDR3, as DNA: TGCGCCAGCAGCCAAGCCCCAGTCTCTGGAAACACCATATATTTT. Protein: CASSQAPVSGNTIYF.

CDR3 loop: CASSGEGQGGQPQHF. CDR3 sequence (DNA): TGTGCCAGCAGCGGGGAGGGACAGGGAGGCCAGCCCCAGCATTTT. V gene TRBV9 combines with J gene TRBJ1-5; 9 positions match TRBD1. The trim removed 3 bases at V and 7 bases at J, leaving 8 bases unmatched. The CDR3 totals 15 residues. Germline values: CDR1 SGDLS, CDR2 YYNGEE.

This clone was seen a handful of times. J is TRBJ1-1 and V is TRBV7-9; D gene unclear. The V and J ends lost 2 bases and 4 bases respectively, with 8 bases between them. Germline lookup yields CDR1 SEHNR and CDR2 FQNEAQ (reference sequence). This CDR3 has 13 residues. The CDR3 loop is CASSLWESTEAFF. CDR3 coding DNA: TGTGCCAGCAGCTTATGGGAGAGCACTGAAGCTTTCTTT.

The chain has TRBV7-2 and TRBJ2-1; no firm D call. Germline CDR1 reads SGHTA; CDR2 reads FQGNSA. This CDR3 spans 12 amino acids. Deletions cut 1 base from V and 9 bases from J, with 7 bases between. CDR3 sequence (DNA): TGTGCCAGCAGCTTAGAGCTGGGTGAGCAGTTCTTC. This encodes CASSLELGEQFF.

This chain connects TRBV27 to TRBJ2-3, with D tentatively TRBD1 or TRBD2 (7 bases each). The CDR3 spans 17 residues. V lost 5 bases, J lost 4 bases, and 22 bases lay in between. Germline lookup yields CDR1 MNHEY and CDR2 SMNVEV (reference sequence). The CDR3 protein is CASSPPGTIRGADTQYF. The CDR3 region has the DNA TGTGCCAGCAGTCCACCAGGGACTATCAGGGGGGCAGATACGCAGTATTTT.

The CDR3 sequence: CASSLQTGQPYGYTF. The DNA for the CDR3 is TGTGCCAGCAGTCTACAAACCGGGCAGCCCTATGGCTACACCTTC. The V call is TRBV6-5, the J call TRBJ1-2; D gene ambiguous. The CDR3 has 15 residues. Germline V gives CDR1 MNHEY, CDR2 SVGAGI. Trimming shortened V by 5 bases and J by 4 bases, and 17 bases separated the two germline ends.

J is TRBJ2-7 and V is TRBV7-9, with D uncertain. There are 14 residues in the CDR3. Germline V gene data show CDR1 as SEHNR and CDR2 as FQNEAQ (reference sequence). V lost 4 bases and J 4 bases, leaving 14 bases between the germline ends. CDR3 DNA sequence: TGTGCCAGCAGCTCTAAGGATGCAGTGTACGAGCAGTACTTC. This encodes CASSSKDAVYEQYF.

The sample holds a few counts of this clone. This rearrangement joins TRBV16 to TRBJ1-1; D remains unclear. Trimming left V 0 bases short and J 5 bases short, with 16 bases between. This CDR3 comprises 16 residues. Per germline, CDR1 KGHSY and CDR2 FQNENV. In nucleotides, the CDR3 is TGTGCCAGCAGCCAATCCACAGCGACTAGGGAAACTGAAGCTTTCTTT. As protein: CASSQSTATRETEAFF.

V usage is TRBV7-2 and J usage is TRBJ2-3; D is possibly TRBD2 (5 bases). The V and J ends lost 1 base and 1 base respectively, with 9 bases between them. The germline V gene encodes CDR1 SGHTA and CDR2 FQGNSA. CDR3 length: 15 residues. This CDR3 reads CASSLGRRGTDTQYF. The CDR3 nucleotides are TGTGCCAGCAGCTTAGGTCGGCGGGGCACAGATACGCAGTATTTT.

This clone was counted only a few times. The chain is built from TRBV12-5 and TRBJ2-2; 8 positions match TRBD1. CDR1 is LGHNT, CDR2 FRNRAP, per germline. The CDR3 is 14 amino acids. The trim removed 7 bases at V and 4 bases at J, leaving 5 bases unmatched. The CDR3 DNA is TGTGCTAGTGCCATAGGACAGGGCACCGGGGAGCTGTTTTTT. This translates into CASAIGQGTGELFF.

The CDR3 nucleotides read TGTGCCAGCAGCTTAGCGGGCAGTTACGAGCAGTACTTC. It yields the protein CASSLAGSYEQYF. The V and J genes are TRBV7-2 and TRBJ2-7; D gene unclear. Between the trimmed V and J ends, which lost 0 bases and 4 bases, there was a span of 7 bases. The CDR3 length is 13 residues. Per germline, CDR1 SGHTA and CDR2 FQGNSA.

In this sample, this clone turned up a few times. This rearrangement joins TRBV7-6 to TRBJ1-2, with TRBD1 matching over 8 bases. CDR3 length equals 13 residues. Germline V lookup: CDR1 SGHVS, CDR2 FNYEAQ. V dropped 8 bases and J dropped 6; count of bases not matched to a gene: 8. CDR3 residues: CASGQTGGHGYTF. CDR3 sequence (DNA): TGTGCCAGCGGTCAAACAGGGGGGCATGGCTACACCTTC.

The rearrangement links TRBV9 to TRBJ2-5; D not certain. Trimming shortened V by 0 bases and J by 5 bases, and 8 bases separated the two germline ends. The CDR3 length is 13 residues. Germline assignment: CDR1 SGDLS and CDR2 YYNGEE. CDR3 sequence reads: CASSVGGQETQYF. In DNA form, the CDR3 reads TGTGCCAGCAGCGTAGGAGGTCAGGAGACCCAGTACTTC.

The chain links TRBV6-4 to TRBJ2-3, with 8 bases that match TRBD1. Unmatched junction bases numbered 3, after V lost 3 bases and J lost 4 bases. Germline V CDR1 and CDR2: MRHNA, SNTAGT. There are 14 residues in the CDR3. DNA for the CDR3: TGTGCCAGCAGTGAAACAGGGGGATCAGATACGCAGTATTTT. Protein sequence: CASSETGGSDTQYF.

This sequence joins TRBV5-1 and TRBJ2-1, with TRBD2 identical over 14 bases. The trim removed 3 bases at V and 6 bases at J, leaving 5 bases unmatched. Per germline, CDR1 SGHRS and CDR2 YFSETQ. This CDR3 region has 16 residues. The CDR3 reads CASSSGLAGAGNEQFF. DNA of the CDR3: TGCGCCAGCAGCTCGGGACTAGCGGGAGCAGGCAATGAGCAGTTCTTC.

This sequence joins TRBV7-9 and TRBJ2-7; no clear D. CDR1 is SEHNR and CDR2 is FQNEAQ in the germline V gene (reference sequence). The CDR3 runs 14 residues. The V and J ends lost 1 base and 5 bases respectively, with 12 bases between them. CDR3 bases: TGTGCCAGCAGCTTAGGGTTTAGGGATGACGAGCAGTACTTC. This translates into CASSLGFRDDEQYF.

V usage is TRBV7-3 and J usage is TRBJ2-4; tentatively, D is TRBD2 (6 bases). The V end lost 1 base, the J end lost 7 bases, and 14 bases lay between the germline ends. CDR1 and CDR2 from the germline V gene are SGHTA and FQGTGA. The CDR3 has 15 amino acids. CDR3 DNA sequence: TGTGCCAGCAGCTTAAATCCAGTCGGGGGTAACATTCAGTACTTC. It encodes CASSLNPVGGNIQYF.

CDR3 DNA: TGTGCTAGTGGTTTGGGCGTTTGGGTTCATCAGCCCCAGCATTTT. As protein: CASGLGVWVHQPQHF. V and J are TRBV12-5 and TRBJ1-5; D gene ambiguous. V shed 1 base and J shed 5 bases, with 12 bases lying between them. CDR3 length equals 15 residues. CDR1 LGHNT and CDR2 FRNRAP come from the germline V gene.

Written as DNA, the CDR3 is TGTGCAAGTCGCTCGCTATTGGACAGACGCACAGATACGCAGTATTTT. This encodes CASRSLLDRRTDTQYF. V usage is TRBV12-2 and J usage is TRBJ2-3; TRBD1, the D gene given by the table, was not confirmed from the DNA. TRBV12-2 is a known pseudogene. CDR3 length: 16 residues.

The chain has TRBV5-1 and TRBJ2-5; perhaps D is TRBD1 or TRBD2 (5 bases each). The germline CDR1 and CDR2 sequences are SGHRS and YFSETQ. The length of the CDR3 is 15 residues. The ends were cut back, 0 bases at V and 4 bases at J, with 13 bases in the middle. Here the CDR3 DNA reads TGCGCCAGCAGCTTGGCAGGGACGCAGGGAGAGACCCAGTACTTC. Protein sequence: CASSLAGTQGETQYF. The full variable domain, its missing parts supplied by reference TRBV5-1 and TRBJ2-5, is KAGVTQTPRYLIKTRGQQVTLSCSPISGHRSVSWYQQTPGQGLQFLFEYFSETQRNKGNFPGRFSGRQFSNSRSEMNVSTLELGDSALYLCASSLAGTQGETQYFGPGTRLLVL.

This chain connects TRBV7-9 to TRBJ2-1; D is perhaps TRBD1 (6 bases). Trimming cost V 10 bases and J 4 bases, with 20 bases left between them. Germline CDR1 reads SEHNR; CDR2 reads FQNEAQ (reference sequence). The CDR3 totals 15 residues. CDR3 DNA: TGTGCCAACCTACCACAGGGCAGAATTTACAATGAGCAGTTCTTC. This gives the protein CANLPQGRIYNEQFF.

This clone was detected only once. This sequence joins TRBV7-6 and TRBJ2-5; tentative D call: TRBD1 (5 bases). Trimming stripped 1 base from V and 2 bases from J, with 5 bases between. CDR1 is SGHVS and CDR2 is FNYEAQ in the germline V gene. This CDR3 spans 13 amino acids. CDR3 bases: TGTGCCAGCAGCTTAGGACAGCAAGAGACCCAGTACTTC. This codes for CASSLGQQETQYF.